This T cell receptor (beta chain) was recorded in a study of Graves' ophthalmopathy and Graves' hyperthyroidism. V lost 6 bases and J lost 5; bases outside the gene matches: 13. Germline CDR1 reads SGHAT; CDR2 reads FQDESV (reference sequence). The CDR3 covers 16 residues. RNA served as the template for amplifying TCR beta CDR3 regions. HTBI-primed first-round RT-PCR preceded second-round multiplex PCR. TCRdb independently ran MiXCR on the multiplex PCR reads; one entry per CDR3 protein. Of about 620,000 distinct CDR3 sequences in the sample, about 24% were seen once. The study recruited hyperthyroidism patients aged 18 to 65 who were newly diagnosed, under 2 months' duration. Serum thyroxine and TRAb, along with clinical symptoms, thyroid ultrasound and orbital computed tomography, were what diagnosis relied on. This clonotype was seen repeatedly, ten times or more.

V is TRBV11-1 and J is TRBJ2-5; TRBD2 agrees at 9 bases. The sequencing sample was made of peripheral blood. This receptor was obtained from a woman aged 18 to 35 with stable Graves' hyperthyroidism. Some clones in this sample may be carry-over from other donors' samples. CDR3 residues: CASSPGTSISGETQYF. DNA of the CDR3: TGTGCCAGCAGTCCCGGGACTAGCATATCAGGGGAGACCCAGTACTTC. The complete variable domain, with remaining parts taken from reference TRBV11-1 and TRBJ2-5, reads EAEVAQSPRYKITEKSQAVAFWCDPISGHATLYWYRQILGQGPELLVQFQDESVVDDSQLPKDRFSAERLKGVDSTLKIQPAELGDSAMYLCASSPGTSISGETQYFGPGTRLLVL.